This T cell receptor beta chain was captured in a study of T cells in Graves' hyperthyroidism and ophthalmopathy. A word on this clonotype: A much bigger clone sits one base away, suggesting this may be a read error.

The CDR3 regions of TCR beta were amplified from RNA transcripts. With the HTBI primer set, the TCR CDR3 went through a first round of RT-PCR. Each CDR3 protein gets one entry after TCRdb re-called the multiplex PCR reads with MiXCR. The sample contains approximately 330,000 distinct CDR3 sequences, 21% of which appear only once. There are 18 residues in the CDR3. The germline gives CDR1 SGHVS, CDR2 FQNEAQ. Clinical symptoms, serum thyroxine and TRAb, thyroid ultrasound and orbital computed tomography were used for the diagnoses. Extraction of PBMCs used 8 to 10 ml of fresh peripheral blood. This clonotype was obtained from a woman aged 45-59 years with Graves' hyperthyroidism. The rearrangement links TRBV7-8 to TRBJ2-1; 12 bases match TRBD2. The sample was blood. The CDR3 DNA reads TGTGCCAGCAGCTTAGGGCTACGACTAGCGGGGGCCTACAATGAGCGGTTCTTC. This sequence encodes CASSLGLRLAGAYNERFF.